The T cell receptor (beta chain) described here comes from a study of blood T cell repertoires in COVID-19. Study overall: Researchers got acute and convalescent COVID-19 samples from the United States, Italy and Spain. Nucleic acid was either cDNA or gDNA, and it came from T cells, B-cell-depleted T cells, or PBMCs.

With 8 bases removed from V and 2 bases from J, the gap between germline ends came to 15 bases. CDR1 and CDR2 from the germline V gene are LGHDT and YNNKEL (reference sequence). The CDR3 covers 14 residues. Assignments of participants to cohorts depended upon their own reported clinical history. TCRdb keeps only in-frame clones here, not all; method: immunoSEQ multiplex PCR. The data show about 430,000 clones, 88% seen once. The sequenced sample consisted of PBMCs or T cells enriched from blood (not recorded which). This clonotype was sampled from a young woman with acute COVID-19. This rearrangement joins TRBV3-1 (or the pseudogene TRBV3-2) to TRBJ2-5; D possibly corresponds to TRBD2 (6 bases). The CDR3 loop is CASSFWGVQETQYF. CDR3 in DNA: TGTGCCAGCTCCTTTTGGGGGGTACAAGAGACCCAGTACTTC.